These T cell receptor beta chains were read from a single sample in a study of shared clonotypes between healthy human individuals. The assay was immunoSEQ multiplex PCR, and TCRdb's table has in-frame clones only and misses some. The repertoire includes 1.4 million to 1.5 million clones, over 95% of them detected once, and over 1% sits in the top ten. Source material: naive CD4+ T cells sorted from blood. All receptors derive from a man younger than 40 in good health. CDR3s include the opening cysteine and the closing phenylalanine or tryptophan. A D gene is named only where the DNA matches it firmly. Rows give clone size only sometimes, using once, few, many, or a class for an expanded clone.

j_call v_call d_call clone_size cdr3_nt cdr3_aa
TRBJ2-3 TRBV6-5 TRBD2 NA TGTGCCAGCAGGTTAGCGGGGCAAGGAGATACGCAGTATTTT CASRLAGQGDTQYF
TRBJ2-3 TRBV10-3 TRBD2 NA TGTGCCATCAGTGAGGGGACTAGCGGGGGGAGCACAGATACGCAGTATTTT CAISEGTSGGSTDTQYF
TRBJ2-3 TRBV11-2 NA NA TGTGCCAGCAGCTTATGGGAGGATACGCAGTATTTT CASSLWEDTQYF
TRBJ2-7 TRBV7-9 NA NA TGTGCCAGCAGCCCTTACCGGGACGGGGTCTACGAGCAGTACTTC CASSPYRDGVYEQYF
TRBJ2-7 TRBV30 TRBD1 once TGTGCCTGGAGTGCAGGGGGCGCGGTCGAGCAGTACTTC CAWSAGGAVEQYF
TRBJ2-7 TRBV6-5 NA NA TGTGCCAGCAGTTACACGAGTGCCTACGAGCAGTACTTC CASSYTSAYEQYF
TRBJ2-7 TRBV4-1 TRBD2 NA TGCGCCAGCAGCCCCTTGGAGACTAGCGGGAAGAGCTACGAGCAGTACTTC CASSPLETSGKSYEQYF
TRBJ1-3 TRBV28 NA NA TGTGCCAGCAGTGCCAGGGTTCCCAACAACTCTGGAAACACCATATATTTT CASSARVPNNSGNTIYF
TRBJ2-1 TRBV5-5 NA NA TGTGCCAGCAGCTTGAGGACCTCGAATGAGCAGTTCTTC CASSLRTSNEQFF
TRBJ2-7 TRBV19 NA once TGTGCCAGTAGTCCGACAGGACAAATTACCTACGAGCAGTACTTC CASSPTGQITYEQYF
TRBJ1-4 TRBV5-4 TRBD1 NA TGTGCCAGCAGCTTAGGAGCCACAGGGGGCTTAGGTGAAAAACTGTTTTTT CASSLGATGGLGEKLFF
TRBJ2-1 TRBV2 NA NA TGTGCCAGCAGCGTAGACAGAGGTGCCTACAATGAGCAGTTCTTC CASSVDRGAYNEQFF
TRBJ1-1 TRBV7-9 NA NA TGTGCCAGCAGCTTAGAAGGTTGGGCAACTGAAGCTTTCTTT CASSLEGWATEAFF
TRBJ2-3 TRBV29-1 TRBD2 NA TGCAGCGTTGCGTATCTTAGCGGGAGCACAGATACGCAGTATTTT CSVAYLSGSTDTQYF
TRBJ2-3 TRBV18 TRBD1 NA TGTGCCAGCTCACCACTCAGGGGACAGCTTAGCACAGATACGCAGTATTTT CASSPLRGQLSTDTQYF
TRBJ2-1 TRBV7-2 NA NA TGTGCCAGCACCCAATGGAATGAGCAGTTCTTC CASTQWNEQFF
TRBJ1-1 TRBV14 NA few TGTGCCAGCAGCCTTTCTGCCGGGGGCACTGAAGCTTTCTTT CASSLSAGGTEAFF
TRBJ2-7 TRBV6-1 NA NA TGTGCCAGCAGGATAAACTACGAGCAGTACTTC CASRINYEQYF
TRBJ1-1 TRBV18 NA NA TGTGCCAGCTCACCACCGTTCAGAGATCGGGGGTGGGCTTGGGAAGCTTTCTTT CASSPPFRDRGWAWEAFF
TRBJ2-1 TRBV7-9 TRBD1 NA TGTGCCAGCAGCTGGGACAGTAGGGTCTACAATGAGCAGTTCTTC CASSWDSRVYNEQFF
TRBJ2-1 TRBV5-1 TRBD1 NA TGCGCCAGCAGGGCCGGACAGGGGGACCATGAGCAGTTCTTC CASRAGQGDHEQFF
TRBJ2-2 TRBV6-5 NA NA TGTGCCAGCAGTTACTCGTTGCAGGACACCGGGGAGCTGTTTTTT CASSYSLQDTGELFF
TRBJ2-2 TRBV5-1 TRBD2 NA TGCGCCAGCAGCTTGGTGCTAGCGGGAGTTACCGGGGAGCTGTTTTTT CASSLVLAGVTGELFF
TRBJ1-2 TRBV5-1 TRBD1 NA TGCGCCAGCAGCTTCGGGACAGGGTTCGATGGCTACACCTTC CASSFGTGFDGYTF
TRBJ1-1 TRBV18 TRBD1 NA TGTGCCAGCTCAGGGACAGGGGTTCCCTTGAACATTGAAGCTTTCTTT CASSGTGVPLNIEAFF
TRBJ2-3 TRBV19 NA NA TGTGCCAGTAGTTCAAGGGACTCCCAGGGGGATACGCAGTATTTT CASSSRDSQGDTQYF
TRBJ1-1 TRBV9 NA NA TGTGCCAGCAGCGTGGGGCCCAACGGGGAATCGGAAGCTTTCTTT CASSVGPNGESEAFF
TRBJ2-7 TRBV15 TRBD1 NA TGTGCCACCAGCAGAGCTACAGGGGGCTACGAGCAGTACTTC CATSRATGGYEQYF
TRBJ2-5 TRBV30 TRBD2 NA TGTGCCTGGAGGGGGGGGGAGACCCAGTACTTC CAWRGGETQYF
TRBJ2-1 TRBV19 TRBD2 NA TGTGCCAGTACCCTGGGACTAGCGGGAGGGCCCGATGAGCAGTTCTTC CASTLGLAGGPDEQFF
TRBJ2-1 TRBV27 NA NA TGTGCCAGCAGTTTATCTTCTAGAAGCGTCCACAATGAGCAGTTCTTC CASSLSSRSVHNEQFF
TRBJ1-1 TRBV2 NA few TGTGCCAGCAGTGTAGAGAACACTGAAGCTTTCTTT CASSVENTEAFF